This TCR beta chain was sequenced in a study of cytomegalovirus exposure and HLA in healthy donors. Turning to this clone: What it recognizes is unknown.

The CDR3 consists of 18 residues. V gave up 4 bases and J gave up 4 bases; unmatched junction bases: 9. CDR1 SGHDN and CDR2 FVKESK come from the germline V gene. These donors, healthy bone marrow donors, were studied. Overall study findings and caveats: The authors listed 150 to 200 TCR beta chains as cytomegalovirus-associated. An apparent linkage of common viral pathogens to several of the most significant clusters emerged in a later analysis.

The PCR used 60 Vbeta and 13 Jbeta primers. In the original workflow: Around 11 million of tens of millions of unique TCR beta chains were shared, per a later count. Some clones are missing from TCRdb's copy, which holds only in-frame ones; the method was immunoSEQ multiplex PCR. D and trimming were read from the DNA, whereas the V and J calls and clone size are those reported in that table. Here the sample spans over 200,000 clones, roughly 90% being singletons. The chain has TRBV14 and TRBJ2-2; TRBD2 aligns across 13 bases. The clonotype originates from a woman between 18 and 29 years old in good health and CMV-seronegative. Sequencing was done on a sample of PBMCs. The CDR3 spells CASSRTSGGRPGTGELFF. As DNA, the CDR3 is TGTGCCAGCAGCCGGACTAGCGGGGGCCGACCGGGCACCGGGGAGCTGTTTTTT.